The 19 T cell receptor beta chains given below trace back to one sample, sequenced in a study of CXCR3-negative and CXCR3-positive naive CD8 T cells (dated by TCRdb to between 2017 and 2020). On the study overall, not on this receptor specifically: Compared with CXCR3-negative naive cells, CXCR3-positive naive cells had TRB CDR3s with higher hydrophobicity (lower Kidera factor 4), lower energy, and higher strength and volume indices.

Sequenced using a NextSeq 550. The Human TCR Profiling Kit (MiLaboratory) was used to prepare UMI-labeled 5' RACE TRB cDNA libraries. The reads, reprocessed by TCRdb, yield one row per CDR3 protein sequence and no DNA. For this sample, the table gives about 63,000 distinct CDR3 sequences. The ten top clones hold around 5% of the sample. Their cognate antigens are unknown. Sequencing was performed on naive CXCR3+ CD8+ T cells from blood. Read against the paper, the sample's cell subset or site label means: CD45RO-CCR7+CD27+CD95- naive CD8+ T cells expressing CXCR3 (TNR3+). All receptors come from a human donor in good health. Some clones in this sample may be carry-over from other donors' samples.

V usage is TRBV29-1 and J usage is TRBJ2-1; TCRdb outputs TRBD1, but without DNA this stays unchecked. Germline V lookup: CDR1 SQVTM, CDR2 ANQGSEA. The length of the CDR3 is 13 residues. The CDR3 loop reads CSVEGGGINEQFF.

This chain joins TRBV7-9 and TRBJ2-7. The CDR3 is 13 amino acids. Per germline, CDR1 SEHNR and CDR2 FQNEAQ (reference sequence). The chain's CDR3 is CASSGTNAYEQYF.

The chain carries TRBV15 and TRBJ2-1; with no DNA, the TCRdb D assignment of TRBD1 cannot be verified. The CDR3 is 16 residues long. Per the germline V gene, CDR1 is LNHNV and CDR2 is YYDKDF (reference sequence). CDR3 residues: CATSVQTGGGPNEQFF.

This chain's CDR3 is CAISESRDRDTDTQYF. The V and J genes are TRBV10-3 and TRBJ2-3; TCRdb picks TRBD1, but there is no DNA to check that call. The CDR3 length is 16 residues. CDR1 and CDR2 (germline): ENHRY, SYGVKD.

The gene calls are TRBV7-6 and TRBJ1-5; TCRdb's assignment of TRBD1 cannot be checked, as there is no DNA. CDR1 SGHVS and CDR2 FNYEAQ come from the germline V gene. The CDR3 is made up of 16 amino acids. The CDR3 sequence is CASSAGTPYSNQPQHF.

The rearrangement uses TRBV7-6 and TRBJ2-2; TCRdb outputs TRBD2, but without DNA this stays unchecked. The CDR3 is 19 residues long. From germline, CDR1 is SGHVS and CDR2 FNYEAQ. The CDR3 protein is CASSLARGADGPNTGELFF.

The chain employs TRBV7-8 and TRBJ2-7; there is no DNA to check the TCRdb D call of TRBD2. Germline V gives CDR1 SGHVS, CDR2 FQNEAQ. This CDR3 is built from 16 residues. CDR3 region: CASSLESSGGSYEQYF.

The CDR3 spells CASSPDRDTDTQYF. The J gene is TRBJ2-3, the V gene TRBV12-3 or TRBV12-4; TCRdb proposes TRBD1, but this gene call is untestable without DNA. The CDR3 length is 14 residues.

The rearrangement joins TRBV12-3 or TRBV12-4 to TRBJ2-7; TCRdb returns TRBD1, unconfirmable since there is no DNA. This CDR3 is 15 amino acids long. The CDR3 loop reads CASSDRDRASYEQYF.

The chain is built from TRBV6-6 and TRBJ2-3; TCRdb gives TRBD1 as the D gene, but with no DNA this cannot be confirmed. The germline gives CDR1 MNHNY, CDR2 SVGAGI (reference sequence). The length of the CDR3 is 16 residues. This CDR3 is CASWAGFGGASDTQYF.

This chain uses TRBV3-1 with TRBJ2-5; the TCRdb D gene call, TRBD1, has no DNA to confirm it. Germline V CDR1 and CDR2: LGHDT, YNNKEL (reference sequence). The CDR3 spans 18 residues. CDR3 region: CASSQAFWTGTIQETQYF.

V usage is TRBV4-1 and J usage is TRBJ1-1; TCRdb names TRBD1, which stays unverified in the absence of DNA. Germline CDR1 is MGHRA and CDR2 is YSYEKL. CDR3 size: 13 residues. CDR3 protein: CASSQWDATEAFF.

The chain employs TRBV5-1 and TRBJ2-3; without DNA, the TCRdb call of TRBD2 cannot be checked. CDR1 is SGHRS and CDR2 is YFSETQ in the germline V gene. The CDR3 totals 21 residues. Here the CDR3 reads CASSWAAGEAGEYRGADTQYF.

This chain connects TRBV6-2 or TRBV6-3 to TRBJ2-7. This CDR3 region has 11 residues. Germline CDR1 MNHEY, CDR2 SVGEGT. The CDR3 sequence: CASSTVYEQYF.

The chain uses TRBV6-2 or TRBV6-3 and TRBJ1-1; no DNA is available, so the TRBD1 call from TCRdb remains unchecked. The germline V gene has CDR1 MNHEY and CDR2 SVGEGT. The CDR3 runs 14 residues. This CDR3 is CASSYRQGDTEAFF.

The chain has TRBV29-1 and TRBJ2-7; TCRdb's D gene call, TRBD1, goes unchecked for lack of DNA. This CDR3 is 15 amino acids long. Germline CDR1 is SQVTM and CDR2 is ANQGSEA. CDR3 residues: CSAQGAVTSWDEQYF.

The chain links TRBV4-2 to TRBJ2-1; TCRdb outputs TRBD2, but without DNA this stays unchecked. CDR1 and CDR2 (germline): LGHNA, YNFKEQ. CDR3 length: 13 residues. This CDR3 is CAAASDPYNEQFF.

The V gene is TRBV20-1, the J gene TRBJ2-1. The CDR3 contains 15 residues. Germline-derived CDR1 and CDR2 are DFQATT and SNEGSKA (reference sequence). The CDR3 spells CSAKGGRMSYNEQFF.

This rearrangement joins TRBV20-1 to TRBJ2-1; TCRdb indicates TRBD1, and absent DNA this call remains unverified. The CDR3 runs 14 residues. CDR1 is DFQATT and CDR2 is SNEGSKA in the germline V gene (reference sequence). The CDR3 protein is CSAVGGSSYNEQFF.